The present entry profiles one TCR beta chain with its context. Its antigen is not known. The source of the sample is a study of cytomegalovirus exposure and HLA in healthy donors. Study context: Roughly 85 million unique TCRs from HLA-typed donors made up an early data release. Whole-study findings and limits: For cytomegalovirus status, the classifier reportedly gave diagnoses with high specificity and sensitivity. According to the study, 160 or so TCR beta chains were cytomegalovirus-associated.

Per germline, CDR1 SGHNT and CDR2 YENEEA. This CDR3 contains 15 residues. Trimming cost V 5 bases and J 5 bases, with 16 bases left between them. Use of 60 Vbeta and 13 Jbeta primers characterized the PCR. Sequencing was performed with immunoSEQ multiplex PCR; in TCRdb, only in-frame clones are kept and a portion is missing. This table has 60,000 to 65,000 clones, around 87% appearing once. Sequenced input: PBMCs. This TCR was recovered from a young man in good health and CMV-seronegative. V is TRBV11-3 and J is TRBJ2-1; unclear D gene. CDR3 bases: TGTGCCAGCAGCCCCTGGTTGGGCCAGGACAATGAGCAGTTCTTC. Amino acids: CASSPWLGQDNEQFF. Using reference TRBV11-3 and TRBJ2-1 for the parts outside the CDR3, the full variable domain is EAGVVQSPRYKIIEKKQPVAFWCNPISGHNTLYWYLQNLGQGPELLIRYENEEAVDDSQLPKDRFSAERLKGVDSTLKIQPAELGDSAVYLCASSPWLGQDNEQFFGPGTRLTVL.